This T cell receptor (beta chain) stems from a study of blood T cells in healthy people across ages. The use of a sample-barcoded 5' primer and a J-beta primer mix characterized a second PCR of about 7 to 12 cycles. TCRdb passed the 5' RACE reads through MiXCR, listing each CDR3 protein once. The table shows 1.6 million or so distinct CDR3 sequences, with roughly 32% occurring only once. With 5 bases clipped from V and 5 bases from J, the junction kept 7 bases outside the gene matches. CDR1 and CDR2 (germline): DFQATT, SNEGSKA (reference sequence). This CDR3 has 13 amino acids. The receptor's source is a woman aged 25-40 years in good health. The V gene is TRBV20-1, the J gene TRBJ2-7; 9 bases agree with TRBD1. Specimen: blood. CDR3 region: CSASGQGSHEQYF. CDR3 DNA sequence: TGCAGTGCTTCCGGACAGGGGTCCCACGAGCAGTACTTC.